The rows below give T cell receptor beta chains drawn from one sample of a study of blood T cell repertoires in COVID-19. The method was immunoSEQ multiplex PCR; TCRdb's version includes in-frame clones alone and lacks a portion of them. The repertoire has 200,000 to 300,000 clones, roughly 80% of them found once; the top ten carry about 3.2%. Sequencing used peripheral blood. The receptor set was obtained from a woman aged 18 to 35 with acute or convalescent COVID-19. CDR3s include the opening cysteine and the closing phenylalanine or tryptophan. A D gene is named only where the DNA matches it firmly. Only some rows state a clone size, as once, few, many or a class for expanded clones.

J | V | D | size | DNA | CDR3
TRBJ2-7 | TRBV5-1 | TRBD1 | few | TGCGCCAGCAGCCGGGACAGCCTAATCGAGCAGTACTTC | CASSRDSLIEQYF
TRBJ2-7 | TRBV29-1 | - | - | TGCAGCGTTGAATTGGCAAGTCAAACCTACGAGCAGTACTTC | CSVELASQTYEQYF
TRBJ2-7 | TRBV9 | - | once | TGTGCCAGCAGCGTAGTAGAAGGGGACGAGCAGTACTTC | CASSVVEGDEQYF
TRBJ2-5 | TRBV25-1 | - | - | TGTGCCAGCAGTGAAGGGCCAGGGGCGAGAGAGACCCAGTACTTC | CASSEGPGARETQYF
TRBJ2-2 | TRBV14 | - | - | TGTGCCAGCAGCCGAACGGCGAACACCGGGGAGCTGTTTTTT | CASSRTANTGELFF
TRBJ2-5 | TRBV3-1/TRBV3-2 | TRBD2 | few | TGTGCCAGCAGCCAAGATCTAGCGGACCAAGAGACCCAGTACTTC | CASSQDLADQETQYF
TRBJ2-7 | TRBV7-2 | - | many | TGTGCCAGCAGCTTAGGAAGCGCCCAATACGAGCAGTACTTC | CASSLGSAQYEQYF
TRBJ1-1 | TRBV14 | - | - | TGTGCCAGCAGCCAAGATTGGAGGGGCCGTAATGAAGCTTTCTTT | CASSQDWRGRNEAFF
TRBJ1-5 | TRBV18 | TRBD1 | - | TGTGCCAGCTCACGGACAGGGCTTAGCAATCAGCCCCAGCATTTT | CASSRTGLSNQPQHF
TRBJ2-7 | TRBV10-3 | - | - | TGTGCCATCAGTGACTCGGAGCGCGAGCAGTACTTC | CAISDSEREQYF
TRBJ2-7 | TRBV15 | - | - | TGTGCCACCAGCAGAGAACTACAGGGTGGCGAGCAGTACTTC | CATSRELQGGEQYF
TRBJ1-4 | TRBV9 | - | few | TGTGCCAGCAGCTTCAGGGCTTGGGGTGAAAAACTGTTTTTT | CASSFRAWGEKLFF
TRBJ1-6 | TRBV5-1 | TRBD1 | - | TGCGCCAGCAGCGCGCAGGGGGTGGGGTATAATTCACCCCTCCACTTT | CASSAQGVGYNSPLHF
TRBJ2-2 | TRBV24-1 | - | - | TGTGCCACCAGTGACAACAGGTCTCCGAACACCGGGGAGCTGTTTTTT | CATSDNRSPNTGELFF
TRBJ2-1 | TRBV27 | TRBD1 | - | TGTGCCAGCAGTTTTGGACAGGGAAATGAGCAGTTCTTC | CASSFGQGNEQFF
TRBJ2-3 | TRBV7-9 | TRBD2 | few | TGTGCCAGCAGCCTAGGGACTAGCGGGATGCGGGATACGCAGTATTTT | CASSLGTSGMRDTQYF
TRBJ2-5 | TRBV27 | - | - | TGTGCCAGCAGCCCGATGGGAGAACAAGAGACCCAGTACTTC | CASSPMGEQETQYF
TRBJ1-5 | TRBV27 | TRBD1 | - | TGTGCCAGCAAAGGGGGCTCTGGCAATCAGCCCCAGCATTTT | CASKGGSGNQPQHF
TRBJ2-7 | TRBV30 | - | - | TGTGCCTGGAGTGGGGCCGGTGGATTGTCCTACGAGCAGTACTTC | CAWSGAGGLSYEQYF
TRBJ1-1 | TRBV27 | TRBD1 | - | TGTGCCAGCTCATTGGCAGGGGGCGTCACTGAAGCTTTCTTT | CASSLAGGVTEAFF
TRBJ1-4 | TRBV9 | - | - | TGTGCCAGCAGCGCCACAGCAACTAATGAAAAACTGTTTTTT | CASSATATNEKLFF
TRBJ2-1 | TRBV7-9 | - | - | TGTGCCAGCAGCTCCGCTCCCCGGAGCTCCTACAATGAGCAGTTCTTC | CASSSAPRSSYNEQFF
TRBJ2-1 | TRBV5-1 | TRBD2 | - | TGCGCCAGCAGCGAGGGACTAGCGGGAGGGTACAATGAGCAGTTCTTC | CASSEGLAGGYNEQFF
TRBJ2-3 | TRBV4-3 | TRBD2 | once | TGCGCCAGCAGCCAGGCCATAGCGGGAGGGCGCACAGATACGCAGTATTTT | CASSQAIAGGRTDTQYF
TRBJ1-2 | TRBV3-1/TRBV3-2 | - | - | TGTGCCAGCAGCCAAGTCCAGAAGAACTATGGCTACACCTTC | CASSQVQKNYGYTF
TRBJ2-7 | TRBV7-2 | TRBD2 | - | TGTGCCAGCAGCTTAGTTCTCAACGGGAGGGGCGAGCAGTACTTC | CASSLVLNGRGEQYF
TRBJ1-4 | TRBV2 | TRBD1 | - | TGTGCCAGCACTGACAGGGTCCGGGAAAAACTGTTTTTT | CASTDRVREKLFF
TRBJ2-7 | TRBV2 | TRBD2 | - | TGTGCCAGCAGTGTGGGAGGGGACGAGCAGTACTTC | CASSVGGDEQYF
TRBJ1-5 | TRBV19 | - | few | TGTGCCAGTAGTATCGAGAGGACACCATTCGCGATATATAGCAATCAGCCCCAGCATTTT | CASSIERTPFAIYSNQPQHF
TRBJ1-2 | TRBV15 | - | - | TGTGCCACCAGCATACCTGGGACACTGTATGGCTACACCTTC | CATSIPGTLYGYTF
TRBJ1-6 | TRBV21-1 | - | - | TGTGCCAGCAGCAAATCTCTAGGCAAGAGCTCCTATAATTCACCCCTCCACTTT | CASSKSLGKSSYNSPLHF